The clone carrying this T cell receptor beta chain came up a few times. The antigen is not known. Vbeta (60) and Jbeta (13) primers were used in the PCR. The table came from immunoSEQ multiplex PCR; TCRdb's copy has only in-frame clones and leaves some out. The sample holds about 110,000 clones, about 68% seen once. This sample is drawn from a study of cytomegalovirus exposure and HLA in healthy donors. Study-wide background: A prior study identified just under 120 million unique TCR beta sequences from 180 million or so T cells.

Germline V gene sequence: CDR1 MNHNS, CDR2 SASEGT. V gave up 4 bases and J gave up 4 bases; unmatched junction bases: 5. The CDR3 consists of 15 residues. Findings of the study overall: TRBV6-2, TRBV6-3 and other indistinguishable V segments were excluded.

The TCR sequence derives from a man under 40 in good health and CMV-seropositive. The source material was PBMCs. The V gene is TRBV6-1, the J gene TRBJ1-3; 9 positions match TRBD1. In nucleotides, the CDR3 is TGTGCCAGCAGTGGATACAGGGGGCCCGGAAACACCATATATTTT. It encodes CASSGYRGPGNTIYF.